This T cell receptor beta chain was sequenced in a study of T cells in localized non-small cell lung cancer. The CDR3 consists of 19 residues. Losses at the gene ends were 5 bases for V and 4 bases for J; bases not matched to a gene: 16. CDR1 MNHEY and CDR2 SMNVEV come from the germline V gene (reference sequence). The study's findings and limits: Longer overall survival accompanied higher blood T cell density. Adjacent lung had a median approximately 57 of the 100 largest tumor clones. It was uninvolved adjacent lung that showed the highest T cell clonality, exceeding tumor.

TCRdb's table, derived via immunoSEQ multiplex PCR, lists solely in-frame clones and lacks some. The repertoire holds 70,000 to 100,000 clones, around 80% seen once, with about a tenth in the top ten. Note on this clone: Its antigen is unidentified.

The chain couples TRBV27 to TRBJ2-3, with 12 bases that match TRBD1. The receptor was isolated from a female donor older than 55 with stage I lung adenocarcinoma. The material sequenced was peripheral blood, taken before any cancer treatment. The CDR3 DNA reads TGTGCCAGCAGTCTGCTCCCGGGACAGGGGGCGCGGATTGCAGATACGCAGTATTTT. Amino acids: CASSLLPGQGARIADTQYF.